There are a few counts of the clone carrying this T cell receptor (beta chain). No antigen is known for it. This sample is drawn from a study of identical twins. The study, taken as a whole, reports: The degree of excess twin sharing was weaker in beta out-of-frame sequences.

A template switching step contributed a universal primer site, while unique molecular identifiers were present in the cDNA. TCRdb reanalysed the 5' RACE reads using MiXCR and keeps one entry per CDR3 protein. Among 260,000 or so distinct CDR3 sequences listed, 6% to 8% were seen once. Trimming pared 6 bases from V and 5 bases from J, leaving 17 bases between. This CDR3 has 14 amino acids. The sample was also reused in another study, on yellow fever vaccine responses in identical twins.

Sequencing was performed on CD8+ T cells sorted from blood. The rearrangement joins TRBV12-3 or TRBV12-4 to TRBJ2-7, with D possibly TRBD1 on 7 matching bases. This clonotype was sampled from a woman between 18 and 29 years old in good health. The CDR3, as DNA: TGTGCCAGCAGCCTTCAGGGGGGTAGTGACGAGCAGTACTTC. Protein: CASSLQGGSDEQYF.